A selection of T cell receptor beta chains follows, all from one sample in a study of blood T cell repertoires in COVID-19. The data were produced by immunoSEQ multiplex PCR, yet TCRdb's version contains in-frame clones alone and is incomplete. The sample has about 430,000 clones, approximately 90% seen once. What was sequenced was PBMCs or T cells enriched from blood (not recorded which). These receptors were obtained from a young woman who had been exposed to COVID-19. CDR3s include the opening cysteine and the closing phenylalanine or tryptophan. D genes are given only for firm matches. Expanded clones get a size class; other rows say once, few or many, or leave the size out.

V gene	D gene	clone size	J gene	CDR3 protein
TRBV6-5	TRBD1	few	TRBJ1-1	CASSRQGISAFF
TRBV4-1	TRBD2	.	TRBJ2-7	CASSQVNGGGYEQYF
TRBV12-3/TRBV12-4	.	.	TRBJ2-3	CASSVPFTDTQYF
TRBV29-1	TRBD1	.	TRBJ1-1	CSVTGGGHTEAFF
TRBV28	.	.	TRBJ1-1	CASSLAGFKPNTEAFF
TRBV5-1	.	.	TRBJ2-5	CASSLADSQETQYF
TRBV2	.	.	TRBJ2-7	CASLAGTRSSYEQYF
TRBV30	TRBD1	.	TRBJ1-6	CAWNKGQAKLNSPLHF
TRBV7-8	.	.	TRBJ2-1	CASSSTGYTYNEQFF
TRBV6-5	TRBD1	.	TRBJ2-7	CASSSIDRASYEQYF
TRBV28	TRBD1	.	TRBJ2-1	CASKGAPWSSYNEQFF
TRBV2	TRBD1	.	TRBJ1-2	CASRDRDNYGYTF
TRBV3-1/TRBV3-2	.	.	TRBJ2-7	CASSQEWRGLYEQYF
TRBV6-5	TRBD2	.	TRBJ2-3	CASGAGVDTQYF
TRBV7-3	.	.	TRBJ1-1	CASSVAMNTEAFF
TRBV10-3	TRBD2	few	TRBJ2-7	CAIRAGTSTYEQYF
TRBV5-8	TRBD1	.	TRBJ1-6	CASSLRGQGGSYNSPLHF
TRBV19	.	.	TRBJ2-2	CASSIESRSNTGELFF
TRBV6-5	.	.	TRBJ2-2	CASRARTGELFF
TRBV2	TRBD1	once	TRBJ2-7	CARGQDSYEQYF
TRBV4-1	.	.	TRBJ2-1	CASSQDSVGSYNEQFF
TRBV9	TRBD2	.	TRBJ2-1	CASSPKRGESYNEQFF
TRBV28	.	.	TRBJ2-3	CASVGASGFTDTQYF
TRBV6-6	TRBD2	.	TRBJ2-1	CASSRGTGGPIEIDEQFF
TRBV6-5	TRBD1	.	TRBJ1-6	CASSSTGRNSPLHF
TRBV10-2	TRBD1	.	TRBJ1-1	CASSESGTGERAFF
TRBV5-1	.	few	TRBJ1-1	CASSLDYTQNTEAFF
TRBV7-2	.	.	TRBJ2-5	CASRDGGETQYF
TRBV15	.	.	TRBJ2-3	CATSRVSGPRDTDTQYF
TRBV28	.	.	TRBJ1-2	CACRRGSYGYTF
TRBV19	.	once	TRBJ1-1	CASSPGWIMNTEAFF
TRBV28	.	.	TRBJ2-1	CASIHPLGGPNNEQFF
TRBV27	TRBD2	few	TRBJ2-3	CASSLILTSGALTDTQYF
TRBV19	.	.	TRBJ2-3	CASSIFGADTQYF
TRBV6-6	TRBD1	.	TRBJ1-4	CASSPAANRGGWEKLFF
TRBV4-1	TRBD2	once	TRBJ2-2	CASSQGGSGLAGAAAGELFF
TRBV7-2	TRBD2	few	TRBJ2-3	CASSFPGLAGYADTQYF
TRBV29-1	TRBD1	few	TRBJ1-1	CSVNRQGQNTEAFF
TRBV29-1	.	.	TRBJ2-7	CSVEGKRGRSGEEQYF
TRBV5-1	.	.	TRBJ2-3	CASSLSIGDTQYF
TRBV2	.	few	TRBJ1-5	CASSEGHQPQHF
TRBV7-2	.	.	TRBJ2-7	CASSPQTAYEQYF